This T cell receptor (beta chain) was sequenced during a study of blood T cell repertoires in COVID-19. Per the authors' pipeline: Estimation of nucleated cell counts relied on the amplification of reference gene primers. Some clones are missing from TCRdb's copy, which holds only in-frame ones; the method was immunoSEQ multiplex PCR. V and J calls and clone size are given by that table; D and trimming were obtained from the DNA. The repertoire holds fewer than 400,000 clones, with roughly 88% as singletons. V was shortened by 0 bases and J by 4 bases, with 9 bases between the two germline ends. The germline CDR1 and CDR2 sequences are SGDLS and YYNGEE. This CDR3 contains 14 residues. The Seattle patients joined while their infection was active and were tracked longitudinally afterward.

The sequenced material came from peripheral blood. This receptor was obtained from a woman aged 30 to 39 with COVID-19, enrolled during active disease. This chain uses TRBV9 with TRBJ2-3; tentative D call: TRBD1 (5 bases). The CDR3 sequence: CASSVDQGPDTQYF. The CDR3 nucleotides are TGTGCCAGCAGCGTAGACCAGGGCCCAGATACGCAGTATTTT.